Each of the 29 T cell receptor beta chains below was sequenced from the same sample in a study of T cells in Graves' hyperthyroidism and ophthalmopathy. Amplified regions were TCR beta CDR3 sequences from RNA transcripts. First-round RT-PCR targeting the TCR CDR3 was performed with the HTBI primer set. TCRdb used MiXCR to reprocess the multiplex PCR reads, holding one entry per CDR3 protein. The table includes about 600,000 distinct CDR3 sequences, roughly 14% detected once. The specimen sequenced was blood. These receptors were taken from a woman in her 50s with Graves' ophthalmopathy.

This clonotype was detected ten times or more. The CDR3 nucleotides are TGTGCCAGCAGCCAGGGACTACATAGCACAGATACGCAGTATTTT. Its protein product is CASSQGLHSTDTQYF. J is TRBJ2-3 and V is TRBV3-1, with 7 bases lining up with TRBD2. This CDR3 spans 15 amino acids. CDR1 LGHDT and CDR2 YNNKEL come from the germline V gene (reference sequence). Trimming at V came to 3 bases and at J to 0 bases, leaving 3 bases not matched to a gene.

This clonotype appeared a few times. The V call is TRBV7-3, the J call TRBJ2-2; 8 nucleotides line up with TRBD1. The CDR3 is 16 residues long. Germline CDR1 SGHTA, CDR2 FQGTGA. The V segment lost 4 bases and the J segment 9 bases; nucleotides outside the gene matches: 13. The CDR3: CASSSRTGRGSRELFF. The CDR3 DNA reads TGTGCCAGCAGCTCCCGGACAGGGCGAGGTTCCAGGGAGCTGTTTTTT.

As to this clonotype: A much more abundant neighbour one base away suggests this may be a read error. The V and J genes are TRBV7-2 and TRBJ1-5, with no clear D. CDR1 SGHTA and CDR2 FQGNSA come from the germline V gene. Deletions cut 3 bases from V and 6 bases from J, with 12 bases between. The CDR3 contains 14 residues. Here the CDR3 DNA reads TGTGCCAGCAGCTTTTTGCCCCCCGGTCAGCCCCAGCATTTT. Residues: CASSFLPPGQPQHF.

The rearrangement links TRBV6-1 to TRBJ1-6; maybe TRBD1 (6 bases). The length of the CDR3 is 15 residues. Germline V gene lookup returns CDR1 MNHNS and CDR2 SASEGT. V was trimmed by 4 bases and J by 2 bases, leaving 9 bases between them. The CDR3 loop is CASSVGGTYNSPLHF. The CDR3 DNA reads as TGTGCCAGCAGTGTAGGGGGTACCTATAATTCACCCCTCCACTTT.

This clonotype was seen at least ten times. The V gene is TRBV28, the J gene TRBJ2-7, with D maybe TRBD2 (6 bases). V shed 6 bases and J shed 5 bases, with 20 bases lying between them. Germline CDR1 reads MDHEN; CDR2 reads SYDVKM. The CDR3 consists of 15 residues. The DNA for the CDR3 is TGTGCCAGCAGCGGTGGCGGGGAAGGTTACGACGAGCAGTACTTC. Its translation is CASSGGGEGYDEQYF.

Ten or more counts support this clonotype. The chain links TRBV4-3 to TRBJ2-3; no reliable D call. This CDR3 has 13 amino acids. Germline lookup yields CDR1 LGHNA and CDR2 YSLEER. V was shortened by 5 bases and J by 0 bases, with 6 bases between the two germline ends. The chain's CDR3 is CASSYGSTDTQYF. The CDR3 DNA reads TGCGCCAGCAGCTACGGGAGCACAGATACGCAGTATTTT.

This clonotype was detected ten times or more. The chain links TRBV6-2 or TRBV6-3 to TRBJ2-7; no clear D gene. V was clipped by 6 bases and J by 0 bases, with 21 bases between them. Germline CDR1 MNHEY, CDR2 SVGEGT. This CDR3 is 17 amino acids long. The CDR3 sequence: CASSDSPLDRYSYEQYF. The CDR3 coding sequence is TGTGCCAGCAGCGACTCGCCTCTCGACCGCTACTCCTACGAGCAGTACTTC.

This clonotype was observed at least ten times. The J gene is TRBJ2-1, the V gene TRBV20-1; 10 bases agree with TRBD2. The germline gives CDR1 DFQATT, CDR2 SNEGSKA (reference sequence). This CDR3 region has 15 residues. V was pared by 3 bases and J by 3 bases, with 5 bases of the junction left unmatched. The CDR3 region has the DNA TGCAGTGCTAGTTCTCTAGCGGGAGTCTACAATGAGCAGTTCTTC. Its translation: CSASSLAGVYNEQFF.

This clonotype was seen a few times. The genes are TRBV6-5 and TRBJ2-1, with 11 bases that match TRBD2. The CDR3 is 15 residues long. V gave up 2 bases and J gave up 7 bases; unmatched junction bases: 4. CDR1 is MNHEY and CDR2 is SVGAGI in the germline V gene. The CDR3 DNA sequence: TGTGCCAGCAGTTACAAGGGACTAGCGGCAAATGAGCAGTTCTTC. Its protein is CASSYKGLAANEQFF.

In nucleotides, the CDR3 is TGTGCCAGCGCTCCTCCGGGACCATACACCGGGGAGCTGTTTTTT. Translating gives CASAPPGPYTGELFF. V and J are TRBV25-1 and TRBJ2-2; D may correspond to TRBD1 or TRBD2 (5 bases each). The CDR3 loop spans 15 amino acids. The germline V gene has CDR1 MGHDK and CDR2 SYGVNS. Between the trimmed V and J ends, which lost 8 bases and 3 bases, there was a span of 16 bases.

This clonotype has only a few counts. The chain carries TRBV7-6 and TRBJ2-1; 10 bases are a match to TRBD2. CDR3 length: 17 residues. J was trimmed by 7 bases and V by 1 base; bases with no gene match: 10. Per the germline V gene, CDR1 is SGHVS and CDR2 is FNYEAQ. CDR3: CASSLEAPSGSWNEQFF. The CDR3 nucleotides are TGTGCCAGCAGCTTAGAAGCCCCTAGCGGGAGTTGGAATGAGCAGTTCTTC. Full variable domain (outside the CDR3, taken from reference TRBV7-6 and TRBJ2-1): GAGVSQSPRYKVTKRGQDVALRCDPISGHVSLYWYRQALGQGPEFLTYFNYEAQQDKSGLPNDRFSAERPEGSISTLTIQRTEQRDSAMYRCASSLEAPSGSWNEQFFGPGTRLTVL.

This clonotype was detected ten times or more. This chain uses TRBV24-1 with TRBJ1-5; no definite D call. Germline V lookup: CDR1 KGHDR, CDR2 SFDVKD. Deletions cut 5 bases from V and 5 bases from J, with 6 bases between. The CDR3 is 12 amino acids. In DNA form, the CDR3 reads TGTGCCACCAGTGTCGGAGATCAGCCCCAGCATTTT. Translated, it gives CATSVGDQPQHF.

This clonotype has a count of ten or more. V gene TRBV7-8 combines with J gene TRBJ2-2; 8 bases agree with TRBD2. CDR3 length: 16 residues. The trim removed 2 bases at V and 1 base at J, leaving 3 bases unmatched. CDR1 is SGHVS, CDR2 FQNEAQ, per germline. This CDR3 is CASSLLLAVNTGELFF. CDR3 in DNA: TGTGCCAGCAGCTTACTACTAGCGGTGAACACCGGGGAGCTGTTTTTT.

This clonotype has a handful of counts. The chain has TRBV24-1 and TRBJ2-5; 7 bases agree with TRBD2. Germline CDR1 KGHDR, CDR2 SFDVKD. Trimming removed 1 base from V and 4 bases from J; junction bases left unmatched: 11. This CDR3 comprises 17 residues. DNA of the CDR3: TGTGCCACCAGTGATTTCGGGGGAGGGAGGGGAAGAGAGACCCAGTACTTC. Translated: CATSDFGGGRGRETQYF.

This clonotype occurred many times. The V gene is TRBV7-9, the J gene TRBJ2-1; D remains unclear. V shed 1 base and J shed 1 base, with 11 bases lying between them. The germline CDR1 and CDR2 sequences are SEHNR and FQNEAQ (reference sequence). The CDR3 length is 16 residues. CDR3: CASSLGTSLSYNEQFF. The DNA of the CDR3 is TGTGCCAGCAGCTTAGGGACGAGTCTGTCCTACAATGAGCAGTTCTTC.

This clonotype was seen a handful of times. A much larger clone sits a single nucleotide away, making a read error possible. V is TRBV28 and J is TRBJ2-1; TRBD2 matches 10 bases. The V gene's germline CDR1 is MDHEN and CDR2 SYDVKM. CDR3 size: 17 residues. CDR3 residues: CASSFRASGSLQWEQSF. CDR3 coding DNA: TGTGCCAGCAGTTTCCGAGCTAGCGGGAGCCTACAATGGGAGCAGTCCTTC.

This clonotype was recorded many times. V is TRBV28 and J is TRBJ2-1, with 10 nucleotides matching TRBD2. With 3 bases clipped from V and 0 bases from J, the junction kept 5 bases outside the gene matches. Germline assignment: CDR1 MDHEN and CDR2 SYDVKM. The CDR3 contains 17 residues. CDR3 residues: CASSFPSSGGSYNEQFF. CDR3 DNA: TGTGCCAGCAGTTTCCCCTCTAGCGGGGGCTCCTACAATGAGCAGTTCTTC.

This clonotype has just a few counts. Possible read error: a much larger clone is one base away. The chain is built from TRBV18 and TRBJ2-5, with D hard to call. CDR3 length: 14 residues. Germline V gene sequence: CDR1 KGHSH, CDR2 LQKENI. CDR3 in amino acids: CAGSLSMDQETQYF. The CDR3 region has the DNA TGTGCCGGCTCACTGTCGATGGACCAAGAGACCCAGTACTTC.

This clonotype was counted at least ten times. J is TRBJ2-1 and V is TRBV30; 12 nucleotides align to TRBD1. Trimming cost V 3 bases and J 8 bases; bases outside gene matches: 2. The CDR3 is 13 amino acids. CDR1 is GTSNPN, CDR2 SVGIG, per germline (reference sequence). The CDR3 sequence is CAWRRDRGHEQFF. CDR3 nucleotides: TGTGCCTGGAGGCGGGACAGGGGGCATGAGCAGTTCTTC. Variable domain in full (rest from reference TRBV30 and TRBJ2-1): SQTIHQWPATLVQPVGSPLSLECTVEGTSNPNLYWYRQAAGRGLQLLFYSVGIGQISSEVPQNLSASRPQDRQFILSSKKLLLSDSGFYLCAWRRDRGHEQFFGPGTRLTVL.

The chain has TRBV19 and TRBJ1-1; D unresolved. The germline V gene encodes CDR1 LNHDA and CDR2 SQIVND (reference sequence). V was shortened by 5 bases and J by 5 bases, with 15 bases between the two germline ends. The CDR3 loop spans 14 amino acids. The CDR3 DNA reads as TGTGCCAGTAGTGAATCCACCCGCGGGACTGAAGCTTTCTTT. Protein sequence: CASSESTRGTEAFF.

This clonotype was seen ten or more times. The chain recombines TRBV7-9 with TRBJ2-3; D perhaps matches TRBD1 (6 bases). V was clipped by 1 base and J by 10 bases, with 9 bases between them. This CDR3 is built from 12 residues. The V gene's germline CDR1 is SEHNR and CDR2 FQNEAQ (reference sequence). CDR3 coding DNA: TGTGCCAGCAGCTTAGAGGGGGACCCGCAGTATTTT. This codes for CASSLEGDPQYF.

This clonotype was counted a few times. This chain joins TRBV6-6 and TRBJ2-1; no reliable D call. V was cut by 2 bases and J by 3 bases, with 11 bases left in between. Germline CDR1 is MNHNY and CDR2 is SVGAGI (reference sequence). This CDR3 comprises 15 residues. CDR3 nucleotide sequence: TGTGCCAGCAGTTACACTCCATTGGGCTACAATGAGCAGTTCTTC. Its protein product is CASSYTPLGYNEQFF.

The chain carries TRBV19 and TRBJ2-1; 11 nucleotides line up with TRBD2. In germline, CDR1 is LNHDA, CDR2 SQIVND (reference sequence). This CDR3 is built from 15 residues. The junction had 6 bases not matched to a gene; V was cut back by 6 bases and J by 5 bases. The CDR3 sequence is CASRPSGRPNNEQFF. In nucleotides, the CDR3 is TGTGCCAGTAGACCTAGCGGGAGGCCCAACAATGAGCAGTTCTTC. The whole variable domain, remainder taken from reference TRBV19 and TRBJ2-1, is DGGITQSPKYLFRKEGQNVTLSCEQNLNHDAMYWYRQDPGQGLRLIYYSQIVNDFQKGDIAEGYSVSREKKESFPLTVTSAQKNPTAFYLCASRPSGRPNNEQFFGPGTRLTVL.

This clonotype was detected ten times or more. The genes are TRBV5-1 and TRBJ1-5; possibly TRBD1 for D (6 bases). Trimming removed 0 bases at V and 4 bases at J, with 8 bases between. This CDR3 is 14 amino acids long. Germline-derived CDR1 and CDR2 are SGHRS and YFSETQ. Written as DNA, the CDR3 is TGCGCCAGCAGCTTGGGGACAGTTAATCAGCCCCAGCATTTT. This encodes CASSLGTVNQPQHF.

This clonotype has a count of ten or more. The chain is built from TRBV28 and TRBJ2-7; 9 bases line up with TRBD2. This CDR3 region has 15 residues. Trimming removed 4 bases from V and 3 bases from J; junction bases left unmatched: 7. CDR1 is MDHEN, CDR2 SYDVKM, per germline. The CDR3 DNA follows: TGTGCCAGCAGTTATGCGGGGGGGGCTCACTACGAGCAGTACTTC. This translates into CASSYAGGAHYEQYF.

This clonotype occurred a few times. The chain carries TRBV29-1 and TRBJ2-2, with TRBD1 identical over 10 bases. This CDR3 has 14 amino acids. Germline loops: CDR1 SQVTM, CDR2 ANQGSEA. The ends lost 8 bases at V and 10 bases at J; junction bases unmatched: 13. The CDR3 protein is CSFAKGTGAEELFF. CDR3 bases: TGCAGCTTTGCCAAGGGGACAGGGGCGGAGGAGCTGTTTTTT.

This clonotype occurred a few times. This chain joins TRBV6-2 or TRBV6-3 and TRBJ2-2; D unresolved. The CDR3 is 12 amino acids. Per germline, CDR1 MNHEY and CDR2 SVGEGT. The ends were cut back, 3 bases at V and 8 bases at J, with 7 bases in the middle. The CDR3 reads CASSYALGELFF. The CDR3 DNA sequence: TGTGCCAGCAGTTATGCCCTTGGGGAGCTGTTTTTT.

In its sample, this clonotype was seen a few times. A read error may produce the germline difference seen at one junction end. This sequence joins TRBV7-7 and TRBJ2-3, with TRBD2 as a possible D gene (5 bases). In germline, CDR1 is SSHAT, CDR2 FNYEAQ (reference sequence). This CDR3 has 14 residues. The CDR3 coding sequence is TGTGCTAGCAGCCGGGGTAGCTTGGCGGATACGCAGTATTTT. Translation: CASSRGSLADTQYF.

This clonotype came up a few times. The chain combines TRBV5-1 with TRBJ1-1, with 10 positions matching TRBD1. Germline CDR1 is SGHRS and CDR2 is YFSETQ. The CDR3 runs 15 residues. After removal of 4 bases from V and 6 bases from J, the junction contained 9 bases not matched to a gene. CDR3 residues: CASSPRDRGDAEAFF. The CDR3 region has the DNA TGCGCCAGCAGCCCCCGGGACAGGGGTGATGCTGAAGCTTTCTTT. Using reference TRBV5-1 and TRBJ1-1 for the parts outside the CDR3, the full variable domain is KAGVTQTPRYLIKTRGQQVTLSCSPISGHRSVSWYQQTPGQGLQFLFEYFSETQRNKGNFPGRFSGRQFSNSRSEMNVSTLELGDSALYLCASSPRDRGDAEAFFGQGTRLTVV.